Shown below are 2 T cell receptor beta chains from a single sample sequenced in a study of T cells after yellow fever vaccination. One entry per CDR3 protein, called by TCRdb with MiXCR from the 5' RACE reads. This table has 500,000 to 650,000 distinct CDR3 sequences, about a sixth appearing once. The sequenced sample was PBMCs, obtained 5 days after the first yellow fever vaccination. These TCRs come from a man aged 18 to 30 who received the YFV17D yellow fever vaccine.

V and J are TRBV10-3 and TRBJ2-7, with a possible D match to TRBD2 (6 bases). With 3 bases removed from V and 0 bases from J, the gap between germline ends came to 15 bases. Germline CDR1 is ENHRY and CDR2 is SYGVKD. CDR3 length: 16 residues. CDR3 residues: CAISEARAGSSYEQYF. For the CDR3, the DNA is TGTGCCATCAGTGAAGCTAGGGCCGGGAGCTCCTACGAGCAGTACTTC.

A few counts support this clonotype. The J gene is TRBJ2-1, the V gene TRBV20-1; TRBD2 matches at 9 bases. CDR1 is DFQATT and CDR2 is SNEGSKA in the germline V gene (reference sequence). Trimming removed 0 bases from V and 0 bases from J; junction bases left unmatched: 15. This CDR3 comprises 20 residues. CDR3 loop: CSARDVLSSGDIPSYNEQFF. The CDR3, as DNA: TGCAGTGCTAGAGACGTTCTCTCTAGCGGGGATATCCCCTCCTACAATGAGCAGTTCTTC.